This T cell receptor (beta chain) was profiled in a study of technical replicates of blood from several donors. Trimming shortened V by 1 base and J by 8 bases, and 15 bases separated the two germline ends. This CDR3 has 15 residues. In germline, CDR1 is LGHNT, CDR2 FRNRAP. Generated by immunoSEQ multiplex PCR, the TCRdb table keeps only in-frame clones and is missing some. The sample contains roughly 80,000 clones, roughly 93% of which appear only once. Sample: T cells isolated from PBMCs. The V and J genes are TRBV12-5 and TRBJ2-1; D remains unclear. This sequence originates from a human donor in good health. The chain's CDR3 is CASGLGAVPLDEQFF. Written as DNA, the CDR3 is TGTGCTAGTGGTTTGGGGGCCGTCCCATTGGATGAGCAGTTCTTC. Filled out from reference TRBV12-5 and TRBJ2-1, the complete variable domain reads DARVTQTPRHKVTEMGQEVTMRCQPILGHNTVFWYRQTMMQGLELLAYFRNRAPLDDSGMPKDRFSAEMPDATLATLKIQPSEPRDSAVYFCASGLGAVPLDEQFFGPGTRLTVL.